The following is a T cell receptor beta chain sequence with its context. What antigen it recognizes has not been identified. One base away there is no much larger clone; base qualities are not given. The CDR1 and CDR2 encoded by the germline V gene (reference sequence) are SGHKS and YYEKEE. The CDR3 measures 13 amino acids from cysteine to phenylalanine. The DNA shown is the 39-base CDR3, in frame from base 1. V is pared back by 5 bases and J by 1 base, with 9 bases lying between the germline termini. The data are from a study of PD-1 blockade in classical Hodgkin lymphoma (TCRdb year 2020). Study-wide context: Nivolumab dosing was 3 mg/kg intravenously every 2 weeks, continuing until either disease progression or unacceptable toxicity. To define a peripheral blood immune signature of response to PD-1 blockade in classical Hodgkin lymphoma, the study combined TCR beta sequencing with CyTOF. On the study overall, not on this receptor specifically: Baseline diversity similar to that of newly diagnosed patients was observed in trial patients achieving complete response, whereas significantly lower diversity was observed in partial responders and progressors. The study was limited to a single clinical trial cohort, and causes of repertoire differences, possibly disease activity or prior therapy, remained undefined. Diversity was lower in patients who began nivolumab less than 1 year after ASCT, so these patients were left out of later analyses to avoid confounding by immune reconstitution. CD4+ but not CD8+ TCR diversity rose significantly by C4D1 (p=0.0027 vs p=0.16), most apparent in complete responders (p=0.02). Baseline TCR diversity was reported to be lower in newly diagnosed patients than in healthy donors and to be lower still in relapsed/refractory patients.

The sample's time point label is to be understood as: cycle 4 day 1 (C4D1), after six to seven weeks of nivolumab. Every trial patient had relapsed after autologous stem cell transplantation, and cohorts A, B and C differed in prior brentuximab vedotin exposure. The trial cohort comprised more than 55 patients with relapsed/refractory classical Hodgkin lymphoma whose best overall responses were complete response, partial response or progressive disease. Single-agent nivolumab was administered to trial patients in the multi-cohort phase II CheckMate 205 trial. An independent review committee assessed best overall response by applying the 2007 International Working Group response criteria. PBMCs from the trial were collected at three points: immediately before nivolumab initiation (C1D1), and during therapy at cycle 2 day 1 and cycle 4 day 1. Peripheral blood was collected in 8 mL Vacutainer Cell Preparation Tubes, from which PBMCs were isolated by centrifugation and then cryopreserved.

The Qiagen DNeasy kit was used to extract genomic DNA from unsorted PBMCs and from the negatively selected CD4+ and CD8+ fractions. Amplification of TCR beta CDR3 regions was done by immunoSEQ multiplex PCR with primers that anneal to V and J segments. Amplification bias was minimized using a synthetic immune receptor repertoire, and residual bias was removed computationally after sequencing. As for the authors' bioinformatics: Repertoire diversity was quantified as the Shannon entropy index using custom Python scripts. The unsorted, CD4+ and CD8+ repertoires were each analyzed separately, with the exception of combined analyses, where CD4+ and CD8+ sequences were merged in silico. Clonal expansion was defined as a frequency increase of at least 2-fold after treatment compared with C1D1, and clones undetected at baseline were assigned a pseudocount of 0.5. Singleton clones were defined as clones with 0 or 1 copy at C1D1, and non-singleton clones were defined as clones with 2 or more copies. Clones expanded in unsorted samples were annotated as CD4+, CD8+ or unknown by matching protein sequences in sorted samples from the same patient. Wilcoxon tests were applied to paired samples to test diversity changes from C1D1 to C4D1. TCRdb holds this immuneACCESS table with in-frame rearrangements only. Some clones are missing; in checked studies, unresolved V genes explain under half, and the rest has no known cause. V and J calls and clone size are copied from that table; D and trimming were computed from the DNA. Present in this sample are over 60,000 clones, around 90% of which were seen just once. The top ten constitute 10% of the sample.

The sequences come from peripheral blood mononuclear cells (PBMCs), collected before the fourth cycle of nivolumab. This clonotype originated in a human donor with classical Hodgkin lymphoma. The sequence is built from TRBV5-5 and TRBJ1-1; the D gene is perhaps TRBD1, on 5 matching bases. The CDR3 has the sequence CASRTVRNTEAFF. The DNA sequence is given as TGTGCCAGCAGGACAGTCAGGAACACTGAAGCTTTCTTT. Extended through the reference TRBV5-5 and TRBJ1-1 proteins, this CDR3 yields the full variable domain: DAGVTQSPTHLIKTRGQQVTLRCSPISGHKSVSWYQQVLGQGPQFIFQYYEKEERGRGNFPDRFSARQFPNYSSELNVNALLLGDSALYLCASRTVRNTEAFFGQGTRLTVV.